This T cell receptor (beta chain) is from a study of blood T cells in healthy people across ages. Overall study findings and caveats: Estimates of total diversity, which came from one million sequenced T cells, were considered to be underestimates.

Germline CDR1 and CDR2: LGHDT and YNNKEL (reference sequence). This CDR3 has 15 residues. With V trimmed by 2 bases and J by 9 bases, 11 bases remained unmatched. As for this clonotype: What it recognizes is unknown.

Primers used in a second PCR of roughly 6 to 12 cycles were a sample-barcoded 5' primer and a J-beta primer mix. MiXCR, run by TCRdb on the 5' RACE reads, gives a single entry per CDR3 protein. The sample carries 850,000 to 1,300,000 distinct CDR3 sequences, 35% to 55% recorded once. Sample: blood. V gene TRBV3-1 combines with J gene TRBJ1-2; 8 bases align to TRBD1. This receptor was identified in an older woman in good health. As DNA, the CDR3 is TGTGCCAGCAGCCAAAACACCGGGACAGGAGTCAGCTACACCTTC. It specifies CASSQNTGTGVSYTF.